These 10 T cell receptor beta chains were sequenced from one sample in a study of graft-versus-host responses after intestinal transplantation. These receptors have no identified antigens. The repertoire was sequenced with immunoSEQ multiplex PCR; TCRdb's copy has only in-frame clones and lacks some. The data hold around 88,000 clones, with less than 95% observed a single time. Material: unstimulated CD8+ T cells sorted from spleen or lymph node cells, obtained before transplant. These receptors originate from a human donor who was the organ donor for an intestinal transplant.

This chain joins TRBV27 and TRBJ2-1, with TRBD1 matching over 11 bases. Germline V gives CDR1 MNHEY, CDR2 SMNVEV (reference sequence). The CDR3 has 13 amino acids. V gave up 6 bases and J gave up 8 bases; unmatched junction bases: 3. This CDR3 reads CASRRTGGDEQFF. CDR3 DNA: TGTGCCAGCAGAAGGACAGGGGGCGATGAGCAGTTCTTC.

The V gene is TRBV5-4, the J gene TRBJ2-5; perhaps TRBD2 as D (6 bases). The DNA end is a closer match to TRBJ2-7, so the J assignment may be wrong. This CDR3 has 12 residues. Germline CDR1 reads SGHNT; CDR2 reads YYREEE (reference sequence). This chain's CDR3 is CASSFGGYEQYF. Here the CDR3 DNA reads TGTGCCAGCAGCTTCGGGGGTTACGAGCAGTACTTC.

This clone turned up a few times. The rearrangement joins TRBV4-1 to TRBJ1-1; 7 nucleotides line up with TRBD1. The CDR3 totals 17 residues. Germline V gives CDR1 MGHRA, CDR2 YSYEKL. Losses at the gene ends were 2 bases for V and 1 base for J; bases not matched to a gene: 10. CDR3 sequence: CASSQTTGYVRNTEAFF. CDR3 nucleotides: TGCGCCAGCAGCCAAACGACAGGGTACGTACGGAACACTGAAGCTTTCTTT.

The CDR3 sequence is CASSLELAGGTGELFF. CDR3 DNA sequence: TGTGCCAGCAGCTTAGAACTAGCGGGAGGCACCGGGGAGCTGTTTTTT. The chain uses TRBV7-6 and TRBJ2-2; 12 bases agree with TRBD2. The CDR3 spans 16 residues. Trimming at V came to 1 base and at J to 4 bases, leaving 1 base not matched to a gene. The germline CDR1 and CDR2 sequences are SGHVS and FNYEAQ.

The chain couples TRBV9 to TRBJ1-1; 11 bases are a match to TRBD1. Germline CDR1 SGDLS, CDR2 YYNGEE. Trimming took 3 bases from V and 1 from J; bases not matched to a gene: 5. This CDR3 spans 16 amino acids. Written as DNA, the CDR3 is TGTGCCAGCAGCGACGGACAGGGGGCAAGGAACACTGAAGCTTTCTTT. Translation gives CASSDGQGARNTEAFF.

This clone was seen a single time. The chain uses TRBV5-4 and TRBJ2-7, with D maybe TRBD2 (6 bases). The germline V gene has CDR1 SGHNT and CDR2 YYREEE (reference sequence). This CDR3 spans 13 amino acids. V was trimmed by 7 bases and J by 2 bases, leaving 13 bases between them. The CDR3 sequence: CASSAGSPYEQYF. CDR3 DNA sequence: TGTGCCAGCTCAGCGGGTTCCCCCTACGAGCAGTACTTC.

CDR3 region: CASGGDQETQYF. CDR3 bases: TGTGCCAGCGGGGGCGACCAAGAGACCCAGTACTTC. The chain is built from TRBV2 and TRBJ2-5; D is perhaps TRBD1 (6 bases). Trimming removed 8 bases from V and 0 bases from J, with 7 bases in between. This CDR3 has 12 amino acids. CDR1 and CDR2 (germline): SNHLY, FYNNEI.

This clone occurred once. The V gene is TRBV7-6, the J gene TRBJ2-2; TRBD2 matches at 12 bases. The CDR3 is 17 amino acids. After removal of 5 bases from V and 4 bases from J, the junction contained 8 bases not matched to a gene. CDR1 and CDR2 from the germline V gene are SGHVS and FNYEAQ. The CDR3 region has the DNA TGTGCCAGCAGCCAAGGACTAGCGGGGCAATTCACCGGGGAGCTGTTTTTT. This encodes CASSQGLAGQFTGELFF. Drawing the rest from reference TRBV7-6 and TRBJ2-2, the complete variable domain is GAGVSQSPRYKVTKRGQDVALRCDPISGHVSLYWYRQALGQGPEFLTYFNYEAQQDKSGLPNDRFSAERPEGSISTLTIQRTEQRDSAMYRCASSQGLAGQFTGELFFGEGSRLTVL.

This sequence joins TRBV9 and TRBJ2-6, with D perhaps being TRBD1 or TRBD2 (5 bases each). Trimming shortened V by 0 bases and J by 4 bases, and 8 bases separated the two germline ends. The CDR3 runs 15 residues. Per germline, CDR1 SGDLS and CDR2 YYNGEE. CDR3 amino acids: CASSVGGIGANVLTF. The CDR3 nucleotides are TGTGCCAGCAGCGTAGGGGGGATCGGGGCCAACGTCCTGACTTTC.

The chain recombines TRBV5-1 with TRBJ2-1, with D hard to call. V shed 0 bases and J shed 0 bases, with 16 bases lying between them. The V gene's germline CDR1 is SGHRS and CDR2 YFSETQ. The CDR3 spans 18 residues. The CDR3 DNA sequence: TGCGCCAGCAGCTTGGACGGCAGGCTAAAAAGCTCCTACAATGAGCAGTTCTTC. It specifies CASSLDGRLKSSYNEQFF.